What follows are 27 T cell receptor beta chains derived from one specimen sequenced in a study of OX40 agonist ivuxolimab in advanced cancers. TCRdb keeps only in-frame clones here, not all; method: immunoSEQ multiplex PCR. The sample has about 74,000 clones, around 84% seen once; the top ten hold approximately 7%. The material was CD4+ or CD8+ T cells sorted from blood, obtained in a trial of the OX40 agonist ivuxolimab. These receptors all stem from an adult with an advanced solid tumor such as melanoma, head and neck, liver or kidney cancer.

This chain connects TRBV5-1 to TRBJ2-2; 10 bases are shared with TRBD1. Germline V lookup: CDR1 SGHRS, CDR2 YFSETQ. The J segment lost 3 bases and the V segment lost 5 bases, leaving 7 bases of the junction unmatched. The CDR3 is made up of 16 amino acids. In DNA form, the CDR3 reads TGCGCCAGCAGGGCCCCCGGGACAGGGGACACCGGGGAGCTGTTTTTT. Its protein product is CASRAPGTGDTGELFF. Together with reference TRBV5-1 and TRBJ2-2, the CDR3 gives the full variable domain: KAGVTQTPRYLIKTRGQQVTLSCSPISGHRSVSWYQQTPGQGLQFLFEYFSETQRNKGNFPGRFSGRQFSNSRSEMNVSTLELGDSALYLCASRAPGTGDTGELFFGEGSRLTVL.

This clone was observed a single time. Other DNA variants within this sample encode the same CDR3. The rearrangement uses TRBV6-5 and TRBJ2-2; D uncertain. V lost 0 bases to trimming and J lost 6 bases, with 5 bases between them. Germline V gives CDR1 MNHEY, CDR2 SVGAGI. CDR3 length equals 13 residues. Here the CDR3 reads CASSYSGPGELFF. CDR3 bases: TGTGCCAGCAGTTACTCAGGCCCCGGGGAGCTGTTTTTT.

The J gene is TRBJ2-7, the V gene TRBV10-3, with D perhaps being TRBD1 or TRBD2 (6 bases each). V was clipped by 0 bases and J by 4 bases, with 16 bases between them. This CDR3 spans 16 amino acids. Germline CDR1 ENHRY, CDR2 SYGVKD. The CDR3 DNA reads TGTGCCATCAGTGAGTCGAACGCAGGGGCGGGGTACGAGCAGTACTTC. Its translation is CAISESNAGAGYEQYF.

The rearrangement uses TRBV28 and TRBJ1-1, with D maybe TRBD1 (6 bases). With 3 bases removed from V and 5 bases from J, the gap between germline ends came to 13 bases. Germline assignment: CDR1 MDHEN and CDR2 SYDVKM. The CDR3 runs 14 residues. CDR3 in DNA: TGTGCCAGCAGTTTTCAACAGGGCGGGACTGAAGCTTTCTTT. The encoded protein is CASSFQQGGTEAFF. The variable domain in full, with the rest retrieved from reference TRBV28 and TRBJ1-1, is DVKVTQSSRYLVKRTGEKVFLECVQDMDHENMFWYRQDPGLGLRLIYFSYDVKMKEKGDIPEGYSVSREKKERFSLILESASTNQTSMYLCASSFQQGGTEAFFGQGTRLTVV.

The chain joins TRBV18 to TRBJ1-5, with D tentatively TRBD1 (6 bases). Germline V gives CDR1 KGHSH, CDR2 LQKENI. With 3 bases removed from V and 6 bases from J, the gap between germline ends came to 15 bases. The CDR3 length is 15 residues. The CDR3 reads CASSPQTGRGQPQHF. The CDR3 nucleotides read TGTGCCAGCTCACCTCAGACGGGCAGGGGTCAGCCCCAGCATTTT.

The J gene is TRBJ2-4, the V gene TRBV9; TRBD2 matches at 8 bases. This CDR3 region has 15 residues. J was trimmed by 6 bases and V by 3 bases; bases with no gene match: 8. Per germline, CDR1 SGDLS and CDR2 YYNGEE. The CDR3 region is CASSAGPGGGNIQYF. The CDR3 DNA sequence: TGTGCCAGCAGCGCAGGACCGGGAGGGGGAAACATTCAGTACTTC.

The J gene is TRBJ1-3, the V gene TRBV19; 8 positions agree with TRBD1. V was clipped by 6 bases and J by 0 bases; unmatched bases: 13. Germline V gives CDR1 LNHDA, CDR2 SQIVND (reference sequence). CDR3 length: 18 amino acids. In DNA, the CDR3 is TGTGCCAGTAGCCGGGAGGGACAGGACTCTTCCTCTGGAAACACCATATATTTT. Protein sequence: CASSREGQDSSSGNTIYF.

The chain links TRBV19 to TRBJ2-1; TRBD2 might be the D (5 bases). V lost 4 bases and J 0 bases, leaving 10 bases between the germline ends. Germline CDR1 LNHDA, CDR2 SQIVND (reference sequence). This CDR3 contains 15 residues. The DNA for the CDR3 is TGTGCCAGTAGTAGGTCGGGGAGCTCCTACAATGAGCAGTTCTTC. Encoded protein: CASSRSGSSYNEQFF.

A remark on this clone: A junction end diverges from the germline sequence, so it may reflect a read error. This rearrangement joins TRBV2 to TRBJ2-2; no reliable D call. Germline loops: CDR1 SNHLY, CDR2 FYNNEI. The CDR3 is 14 amino acids. CDR3 sequence: CASSERTTTEELFF. In nucleotides, the CDR3 is TGTGCCAGCAGTGAACGGACCACTACCGAGGAGCTGTTTTTT.

The chain uses TRBV4-2 and TRBJ2-3; 9 bases align to TRBD2. J lost 4 bases, V lost 0 bases, and 5 bases had no gene match. CDR3 length equals 16 residues. Germline lookup yields CDR1 LGHNA and CDR2 YNFKEQ. CDR3 DNA sequence: TGTGCCAGCAGCCAAGATGGGGCGGGGGGGCCAGATACGCAGTATTTT. It encodes CASSQDGAGGPDTQYF.

Only one count was recorded for this clone. The rearrangement links TRBV19 to TRBJ1-6; D gene uncertain. Germline V gives CDR1 LNHDA, CDR2 SQIVND (reference sequence). The CDR3 contains 15 residues. Trimming took 2 bases from V and 13 from J, leaving 18 bases between them. The CDR3 loop is CASSIIGQFSEPLHF. The CDR3 nucleotides are TGTGCCAGTAGTATAATCGGGCAGTTCTCGGAGCCCCTCCACTTT.

This rearrangement joins TRBV18 to TRBJ2-2, with TRBD1 identical over 7 bases. Trimming removed 6 bases from V and 2 bases from J; junction bases left unmatched: 9. The CDR3 consists of 16 residues. The germline V gene encodes CDR1 KGHSH and CDR2 LQKENI. CDR3 residues: CASSHGTALNTGELFF. CDR3 nucleotides: TGTGCCAGCTCTCACGGGACAGCACTTAACACCGGGGAGCTGTTTTTT.

The chain has TRBV10-2 and TRBJ1-2, with TRBD1 matching over 8 bases. CDR1 and CDR2 (germline): WSHSY, SAAADI. This CDR3 is built from 14 residues. V trimming: 0 bases; J trimming: 8 bases; junction bases outside the gene matches: 5. CDR3 DNA sequence: TGCGCCAGCAGTGAGTCTGACAGGGGAGGCGGCTACACCTTC. The encoded protein is CASSESDRGGGYTF.

This chain uses TRBV21-1 with TRBJ2-3; the table assigns TRBD2, which was not confirmed against the DNA. TRBV21-1 is a listed pseudogene. The CDR3 loop spans 22 amino acids. The CDR3 DNA follows: TGTGCCAGCAGCAAAACAGGACTAGCGGGAGGCCGACCCAACCCCCACACAGATACGCAGTATTTT. Encoded protein: CASSKTGLAGGRPNPHTDTQYF.

This chain links TRBV29-1 with TRBJ2-1; D gene unclear. V lost 4 bases, J lost 6 bases, and 13 bases lay in between. Germline CDR1 SQVTM, CDR2 ANQGSEA. This CDR3 is 13 amino acids long. This chain's CDR3 is CSVGGGFGNEQFF. The CDR3 DNA sequence: TGCAGCGTTGGGGGTGGCTTTGGCAATGAGCAGTTCTTC.

The CDR3 region has the DNA TGTGCCTGGAGTGTACTAGCTGTTTCCGACGAGCAGTACTTC. Amino acid sequence: CAWSVLAVSDEQYF. The chain recombines TRBV30 with TRBJ2-7; possible D gene TRBD2, 6 bases. Germline V CDR1 and CDR2: GTSNPN, SVGIG (reference sequence). The CDR3 loop spans 14 amino acids. The V and J ends lost 0 bases and 5 bases respectively, with 14 bases between them.

The chain uses TRBV6-6 and TRBJ2-1; D perhaps matches TRBD2 (6 bases). This CDR3 is 15 amino acids long. CDR1 is MNHNY and CDR2 is SVGAGI in the germline V gene (reference sequence). V was clipped by 5 bases and J by 4 bases, with 15 bases between them. The CDR3 reads CASSSGSPFYNEQFF. CDR3 sequence (DNA): TGTGCCAGCAGTAGCGGGTCCCCCTTTTACAATGAGCAGTTCTTC.

This clone was seen only once. V and J are TRBV9 and TRBJ2-2, with 7 positions matching TRBD2. CDR1 is SGDLS, CDR2 YYNGEE, per germline. Losses at the gene ends were 4 bases for V and 5 bases for J; bases not matched to a gene: 8. This CDR3 region has 15 residues. The CDR3 nucleotides are TGTGCCAGCAGCCCCGGAGCGGGGCGGACCGGGGAGCTGTTTTTT. Translation: CASSPGAGRTGELFF. The full variable domain, rest sourced from reference TRBV9 and TRBJ2-2, is DSGVTQTPKHLITATGQRVTLRCSPRSGDLSVYWYQQSLDQGLQFLIQYYNGEERAKGNILERFSAQQFPDLHSELNLSSLELGDSALYFCASSPGAGRTGELFFGEGSRLTVL.

The chain has TRBV18 and TRBJ1-1, with no clear D. Germline V lookup: CDR1 KGHSH, CDR2 LQKENI. The CDR3 is 15 amino acids. V lost 6 bases, J lost 1 base, and 15 bases lay in between. CDR3 in amino acids: CASSQATGGNTEAFF. The CDR3 nucleotides are TGTGCCAGCTCTCAAGCTACCGGAGGGAACACTGAAGCTTTCTTT.

This clone was observed a single time. The chain uses TRBV28 and TRBJ2-7; 7 bases match TRBD1. CDR1 and CDR2 (germline): MDHEN, SYDVKM. CDR3 size: 16 residues. V was pared by 6 bases and J by 0 bases, with 11 bases of the junction left unmatched. The chain's CDR3 is CASRFYQQGYSYEQYF. The CDR3 coding sequence is TGTGCCAGCAGATTTTATCAACAGGGGTACTCCTACGAGCAGTACTTC.

The rearrangement links TRBV30 to TRBJ2-2; 8 bases line up with TRBD2. V lost 3 bases, J lost 1 base, and 4 bases stayed unmatched. This CDR3 is built from 15 residues. Germline CDR1 reads GTSNPN; CDR2 reads SVGIG (reference sequence). Here the CDR3 DNA reads TGTGCCTGGAGCCCACTAGCGGAGAACACCGGGGAGCTGTTTTTT. Protein sequence: CAWSPLAENTGELFF. Full variable domain (remainder filled in from reference TRBV30 and TRBJ2-2): SQTIHQWPATLVQPVGSPLSLECTVEGTSNPNLYWYRQAAGRGLQLLFYSVGIGQISSEVPQNLSASRPQDRQFILSSKKLLLSDSGFYLCAWSPLAENTGELFFGEGSRLTVL.

The chain couples TRBV9 to TRBJ1-1, with 9 nucleotides matching TRBD1. Germline V CDR1 and CDR2: SGDLS, YYNGEE. The length of the CDR3 is 15 residues. The ends lost 7 bases at V and 8 bases at J; junction bases unmatched: 15. CDR3 protein: CASGTLGTGRREAFF. In DNA, the CDR3 is TGTGCCAGCGGTACCTTAGGGACAGGGCGTCGGGAAGCTTTCTTT. The variable domain in full, with the rest retrieved from reference TRBV9 and TRBJ1-1, is DSGVTQTPKHLITATGQRVTLRCSPRSGDLSVYWYQQSLDQGLQFLIQYYNGEERAKGNILERFSAQQFPDLHSELNLSSLELGDSALYFCASGTLGTGRREAFFGQGTRLTVV.

This clone turned up a few times. The CDR3 sequence is CASSATGPRNEQFF. DNA for the CDR3: TGCGCCAGCAGCGCAACGGGACCACGAAATGAGCAGTTCTTC. The chain couples TRBV5-1 to TRBJ2-1; D might be TRBD1 or TRBD2, each matching 5 bases. Trimming removed 4 bases at V and 7 bases at J, with 15 bases between. The length of the CDR3 is 14 residues. The germline V gene encodes CDR1 SGHRS and CDR2 YFSETQ.

The chain joins TRBV6-6 to TRBJ2-4; 12 bases are a match to TRBD1. The CDR3 spans 14 residues. Trimming removed 2 bases from V and 8 bases from J; junction bases left unmatched: 1. Germline CDR1 is MNHNY and CDR2 is SVGAGI (reference sequence). CDR3 protein: CASSYGTGGDIQYF. The CDR3 DNA is TGTGCCAGCAGTTACGGGACAGGGGGCGACATTCAGTACTTC.

This sequence joins TRBV5-1 and TRBJ2-3; D not resolved. Germline CDR1 reads SGHRS; CDR2 reads YFSETQ. Trimming left V 2 bases short and J 2 bases short, with 9 bases between. CDR3 length: 14 amino acids. The CDR3 nucleotides read TGCGCCAGCAGCTTCCGGGTCCCCACAGATACGCAGTATTTT. It specifies CASSFRVPTDTQYF.

The rearrangement uses TRBV27 and TRBJ1-1; 7 bases are shared with TRBD1. Trimming cost V 7 bases and J 1 base; bases outside gene matches: 6. This CDR3 region has 14 residues. Germline CDR1 and CDR2: MNHEY and SMNVEV (reference sequence). CDR3 bases: TGTGCCAGCAACCTAGGGGGCCCGAACACTGAAGCTTTCTTT. This sequence encodes CASNLGGPNTEAFF.

This chain connects TRBV27 to TRBJ1-1, with 8 bases that match TRBD1. The CDR3 has 14 residues. CDR1 is MNHEY, CDR2 SMNVEV, per germline (reference sequence). J gave up 6 bases and V 7 bases, and 10 bases lay outside the gene matches. This CDR3 reads CASIPGGTGAEAFF. CDR3 coding DNA: TGTGCCAGCATCCCAGGCGGGACAGGAGCTGAAGCTTTCTTT.